In this sample, the clone carrying this TCR beta chain turned up many times. The antigen remains undetermined. Germline V gene sequence: CDR1 SNHLY, CDR2 FYNNEI. With 1 base removed from V and 6 bases from J, the gap between germline ends came to 14 bases. CDR3 length: 15 residues. These data originate in a study of quantifying T cell responses using KT2 cells. Study at large: Reverse transcription used primers in the TCR alpha and beta constant regions. The second PCR was a qPCR stopped at a predetermined fluorescence threshold. Findings and limits, study-wide: At about one KT2 cell per 100,000 PBMC, KT2 sequences were still detected.

An oligo carrying a UMI was ligated to the cDNA 3' end. First-round PCR used 4 cycles and beta primers RC1.1 and RC1.2 covering TRBC1 and TRBC2. TCRdb used MiXCR to reprocess the UMI-ligation and nested PCR reads, holding one entry per CDR3 protein. The sample lists tens of thousands of distinct CDR3 sequences, approximately 7% occurring once. Sequencing was done on a sample of PBMCs spiked with cells of the T cell clone KT2. The TCR originated in a human donor. V gene TRBV2 combines with J gene TRBJ2-3; D unclear. CDR3 protein: CASSEEARTFDTQYF. The CDR3, as DNA: TGTGCCAGCAGTGAAGAGGCCAGGACGTTCGATACGCAGTATTTT.